This T cell receptor beta chain emerged from a study of T cell changes during pregnancy in multiple sclerosis. Trimming took off 5 bases at V and 5 bases at J, with 15 bases between the two ends. From germline, CDR1 is MNHEY and CDR2 SMNVEV (reference sequence). The length of the CDR3 is 14 residues. Assay: immunoSEQ multiplex PCR; the TCRdb copy retains only in-frame clones and omits some. The data show tens of thousands of clones, with about 93% seen just once and less than 3.5% held by the top ten. The J gene is TRBJ2-5, the V gene TRBV27; D perhaps matches TRBD2 (6 bases). Sequenced here: CD8+ T cells from peripheral blood mononuclear cells, sampled in the third trimester of pregnancy. The source is a female donor with multiple sclerosis, enrolled in a pregnancy study. The CDR3 is CASSPRDRGETQYF. For the CDR3, the DNA is TGTGCCAGCAGTCCCCGGGACCGGGGGGAGACCCAGTACTTC.